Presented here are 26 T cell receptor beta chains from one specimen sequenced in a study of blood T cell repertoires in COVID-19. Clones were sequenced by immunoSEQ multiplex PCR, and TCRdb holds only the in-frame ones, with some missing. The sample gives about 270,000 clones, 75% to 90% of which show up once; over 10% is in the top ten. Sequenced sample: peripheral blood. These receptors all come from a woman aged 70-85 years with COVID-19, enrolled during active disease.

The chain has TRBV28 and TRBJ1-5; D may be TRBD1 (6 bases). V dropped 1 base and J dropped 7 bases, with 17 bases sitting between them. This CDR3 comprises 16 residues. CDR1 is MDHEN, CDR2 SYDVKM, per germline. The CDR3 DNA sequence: TGTGCCAGCAGTTTATTAGCGGGGGCTAGGGGACAGCCCCAGCATTTT. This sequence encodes CASSLLAGARGQPQHF.

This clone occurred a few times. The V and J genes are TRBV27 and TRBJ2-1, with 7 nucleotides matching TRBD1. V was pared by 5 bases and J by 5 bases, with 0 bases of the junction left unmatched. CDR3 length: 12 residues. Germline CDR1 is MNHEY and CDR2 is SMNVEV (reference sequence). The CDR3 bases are TGTGCCAGCAGTCAGGGGGACAATGAGCAGTTCTTC. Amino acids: CASSQGDNEQFF.

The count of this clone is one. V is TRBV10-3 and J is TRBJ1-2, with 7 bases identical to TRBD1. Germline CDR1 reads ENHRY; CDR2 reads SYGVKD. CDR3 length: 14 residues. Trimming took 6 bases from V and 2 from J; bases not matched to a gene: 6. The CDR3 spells CAIREQGKNYGYTF. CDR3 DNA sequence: TGTGCCATCAGGGAACAGGGGAAGAACTATGGCTACACCTTC.

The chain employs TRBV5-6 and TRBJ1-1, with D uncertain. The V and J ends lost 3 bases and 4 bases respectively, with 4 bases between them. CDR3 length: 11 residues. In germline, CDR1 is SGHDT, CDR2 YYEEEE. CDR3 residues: CASSWATEAFF. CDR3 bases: TGTGCCAGCAGCTGGGCCACTGAAGCTTTCTTT.

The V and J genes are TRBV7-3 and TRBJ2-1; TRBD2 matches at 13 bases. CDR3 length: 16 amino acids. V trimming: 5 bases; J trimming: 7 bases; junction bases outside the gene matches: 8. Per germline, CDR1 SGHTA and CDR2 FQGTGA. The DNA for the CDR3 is TGTGCCAGCAGCCCCGGGACTAGCGGGGTCCTTAATGAGCAGTTCTTC. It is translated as CASSPGTSGVLNEQFF.

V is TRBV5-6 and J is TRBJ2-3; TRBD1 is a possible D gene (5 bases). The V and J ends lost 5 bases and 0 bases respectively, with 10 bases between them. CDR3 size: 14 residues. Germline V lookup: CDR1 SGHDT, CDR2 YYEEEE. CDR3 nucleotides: TGTGCCAGCAGGTGGGGCCCTAGCACAGATACGCAGTATTTT. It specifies CASRWGPSTDTQYF.

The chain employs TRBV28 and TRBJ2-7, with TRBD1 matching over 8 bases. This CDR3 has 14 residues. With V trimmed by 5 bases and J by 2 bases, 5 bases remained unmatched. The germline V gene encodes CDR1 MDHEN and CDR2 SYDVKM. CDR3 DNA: TGTGCCAGCAGTCGGGACAGGCCCCCCTACGAGCAGTACTTC. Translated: CASSRDRPPYEQYF. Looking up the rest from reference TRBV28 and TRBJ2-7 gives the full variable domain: DVKVTQSSRYLVKRTGEKVFLECVQDMDHENMFWYRQDPGLGLRLIYFSYDVKMKEKGDIPEGYSVSREKKERFSLILESASTNQTSMYLCASSRDRPPYEQYFGPGTRLTVT.

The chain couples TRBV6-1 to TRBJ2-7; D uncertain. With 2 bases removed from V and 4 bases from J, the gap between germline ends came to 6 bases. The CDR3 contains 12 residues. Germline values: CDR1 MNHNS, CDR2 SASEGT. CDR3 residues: CASSEQIYEQYF. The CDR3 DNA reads TGTGCCAGCAGTGAACAGATATACGAGCAGTACTTC.

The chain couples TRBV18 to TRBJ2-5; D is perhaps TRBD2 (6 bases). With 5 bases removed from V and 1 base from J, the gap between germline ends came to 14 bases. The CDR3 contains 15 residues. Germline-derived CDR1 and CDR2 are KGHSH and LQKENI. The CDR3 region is CASSSFQGGQETQYF. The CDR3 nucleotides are TGTGCCAGCTCATCCTTTCAGGGAGGCCAAGAGACCCAGTACTTC.

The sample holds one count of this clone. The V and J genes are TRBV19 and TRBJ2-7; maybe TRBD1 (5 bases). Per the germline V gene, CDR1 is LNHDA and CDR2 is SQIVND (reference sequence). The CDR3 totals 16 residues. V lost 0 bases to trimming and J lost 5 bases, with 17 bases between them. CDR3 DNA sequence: TGTGCCAGTAGTATAGATGGTGCAGGGCCAGAAGACGAGCAGTACTTC. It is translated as CASSIDGAGPEDEQYF.

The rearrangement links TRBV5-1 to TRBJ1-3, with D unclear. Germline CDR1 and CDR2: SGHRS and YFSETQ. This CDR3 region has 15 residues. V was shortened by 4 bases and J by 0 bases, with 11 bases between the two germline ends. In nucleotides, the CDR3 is TGCGCCAGCAGCCTACAATCTAGCTCTGGAAACACCATATATTTT. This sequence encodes CASSLQSSSGNTIYF.

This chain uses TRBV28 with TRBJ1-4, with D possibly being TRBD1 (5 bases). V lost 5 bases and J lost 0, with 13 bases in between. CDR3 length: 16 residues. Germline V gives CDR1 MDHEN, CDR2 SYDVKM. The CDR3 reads CASSNSRVPTNEKLFF. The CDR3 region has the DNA TGTGCCAGCAGTAACTCCAGGGTCCCAACTAATGAAAAACTGTTTTTT. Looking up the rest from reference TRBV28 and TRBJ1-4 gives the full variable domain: DVKVTQSSRYLVKRTGEKVFLECVQDMDHENMFWYRQDPGLGLRLIYFSYDVKMKEKGDIPEGYSVSREKKERFSLILESASTNQTSMYLCASSNSRVPTNEKLFFGSGTQLSVL.

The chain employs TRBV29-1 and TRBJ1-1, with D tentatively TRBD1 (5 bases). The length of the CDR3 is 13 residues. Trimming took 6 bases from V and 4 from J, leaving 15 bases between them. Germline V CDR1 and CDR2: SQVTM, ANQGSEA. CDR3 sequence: CSVYPGGGTEAFF. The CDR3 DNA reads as TGCAGCGTATACCCCGGGGGAGGCACTGAAGCTTTCTTT. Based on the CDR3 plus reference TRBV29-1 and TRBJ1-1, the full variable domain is SAVISQKPSRDICQRGTSLTIQCQVDSQVTMMFWYRQQPGQSLTLIATANQGSEATYESGFVIDKFPISRPNLTFSTLTVSNMSPEDSSIYLCSVYPGGGTEAFFGQGTRLTVV.

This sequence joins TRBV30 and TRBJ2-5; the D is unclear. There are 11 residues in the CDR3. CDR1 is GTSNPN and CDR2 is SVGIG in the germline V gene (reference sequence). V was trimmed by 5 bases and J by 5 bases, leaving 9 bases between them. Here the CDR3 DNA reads TGTGCCTGGGGCCCCCGGGAGACCCAGTACTTC. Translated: CAWGPRETQYF.

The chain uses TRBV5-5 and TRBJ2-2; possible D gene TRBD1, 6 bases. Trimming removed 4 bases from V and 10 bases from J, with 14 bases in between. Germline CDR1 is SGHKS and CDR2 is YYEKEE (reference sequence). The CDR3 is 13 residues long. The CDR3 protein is CASSPPTGVELFF. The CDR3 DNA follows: TGTGCCAGCAGCCCCCCGACAGGCGTGGAGCTGTTTTTT.

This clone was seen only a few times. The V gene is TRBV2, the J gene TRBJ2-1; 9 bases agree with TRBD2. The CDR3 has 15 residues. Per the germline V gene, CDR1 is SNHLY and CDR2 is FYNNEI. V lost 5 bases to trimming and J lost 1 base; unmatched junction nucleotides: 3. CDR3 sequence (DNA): TGTGCCAGCAGTCGCGGGGGGGCTTCCTACAATGAGCAGTTCTTC. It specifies CASSRGGASYNEQFF.

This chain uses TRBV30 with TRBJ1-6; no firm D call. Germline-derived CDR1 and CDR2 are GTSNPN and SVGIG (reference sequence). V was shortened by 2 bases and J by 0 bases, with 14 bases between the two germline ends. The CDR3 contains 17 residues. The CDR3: CAWSLSGVYSYNSPLHF. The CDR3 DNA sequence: TGTGCCTGGAGTTTAAGCGGAGTATACTCCTATAATTCACCCCTCCACTTT.

The CDR3 DNA sequence: TGTGCCAGCAGTGAAGGACTAGCGGGGCAAGAGACCCAGTACTTC. The encoded protein is CASSEGLAGQETQYF. The chain recombines TRBV2 with TRBJ2-5; 11 positions agree with TRBD2. This CDR3 comprises 15 residues. The germline V gene has CDR1 SNHLY and CDR2 FYNNEI. Germline trimming cut 1 base from V and 2 bases from J; bases unmatched to any gene: 0.

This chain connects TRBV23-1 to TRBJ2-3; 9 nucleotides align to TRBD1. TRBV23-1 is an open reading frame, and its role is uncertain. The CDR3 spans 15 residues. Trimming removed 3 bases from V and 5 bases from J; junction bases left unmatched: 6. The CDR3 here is CASSHRRGQGDTQYF. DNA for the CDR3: TGCGCCAGCAGTCATAGGCGGGGACAGGGAGATACGCAGTATTTT.

The CDR3 DNA is TGTGCCAGCAGCGCCAACAGTCAGGGCCCCCTCCACTTT. The encoded protein is CASSANSQGPLHF. V gene TRBV9 combines with J gene TRBJ1-6, with D maybe TRBD1 (5 bases). From germline, CDR1 is SGDLS and CDR2 YYNGEE. This CDR3 contains 13 residues. V lost 3 bases and J 13 bases, leaving 14 bases between the germline ends.

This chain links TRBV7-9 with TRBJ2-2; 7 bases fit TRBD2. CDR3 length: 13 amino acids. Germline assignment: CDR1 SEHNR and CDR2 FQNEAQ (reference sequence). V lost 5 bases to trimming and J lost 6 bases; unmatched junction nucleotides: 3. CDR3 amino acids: CASSPLAAGELFF. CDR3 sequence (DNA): TGTGCCAGCAGCCCGCTAGCGGCCGGGGAGCTGTTTTTT.

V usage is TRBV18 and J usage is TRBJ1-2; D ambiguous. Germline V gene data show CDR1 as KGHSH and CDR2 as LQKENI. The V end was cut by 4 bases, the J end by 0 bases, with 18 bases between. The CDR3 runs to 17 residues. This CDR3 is CASSRGAGDSANYGYTF. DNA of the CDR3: TGTGCCAGCTCACGTGGTGCGGGCGATTCAGCTAACTATGGCTACACCTTC.

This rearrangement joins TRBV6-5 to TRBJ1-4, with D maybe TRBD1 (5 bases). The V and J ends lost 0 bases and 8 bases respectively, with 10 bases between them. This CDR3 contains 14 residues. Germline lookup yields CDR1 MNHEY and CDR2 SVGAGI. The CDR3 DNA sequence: TGTGCCAGCAGTTACTCCAGGGTAGGAGAAAAACTGTTTTTT. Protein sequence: CASSYSRVGEKLFF.

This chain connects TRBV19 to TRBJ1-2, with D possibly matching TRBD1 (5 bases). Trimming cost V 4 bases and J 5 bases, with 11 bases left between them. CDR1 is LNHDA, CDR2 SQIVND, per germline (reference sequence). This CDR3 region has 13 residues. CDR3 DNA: TGTGCCAGTAGTAAGTGGGGGGTGTATGGCTACACCTTC. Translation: CASSKWGVYGYTF.

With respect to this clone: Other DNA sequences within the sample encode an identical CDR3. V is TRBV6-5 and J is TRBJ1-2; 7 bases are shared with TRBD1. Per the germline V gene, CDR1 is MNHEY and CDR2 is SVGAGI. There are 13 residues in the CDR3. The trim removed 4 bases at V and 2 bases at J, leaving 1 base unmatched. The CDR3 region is CASSLQGNYGYTF. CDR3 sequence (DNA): TGTGCCAGCAGTTTACAGGGGAACTATGGCTACACCTTC.

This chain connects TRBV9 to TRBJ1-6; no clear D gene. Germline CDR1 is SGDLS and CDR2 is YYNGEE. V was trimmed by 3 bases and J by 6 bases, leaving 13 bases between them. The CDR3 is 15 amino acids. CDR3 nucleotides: TGTGCCAGCAGCGCCCAGGTCGGGGTTAATTCACCCCTCCACTTT. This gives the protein CASSAQVGVNSPLHF.